The T cell receptor beta chain described here comes from a study of PD-L1 blockade in urothelial cancer. Study overall: Males with bladder-origin urothelial cancer constituted about 90% of the roughly 30 patients. Chemotherapy regimens numbering 0 to 3 had been given to patients. Reported median T cell count for blood samples was around 150,000.

Time point: pretreatment peripheral blood. Patient sample counts ranged from 1 to 8, pretreatment and on-treatment. Assay: immunoSEQ multiplex PCR; the TCRdb copy retains only in-frame clones and omits some. This sample has tens of thousands of clones; around nine tenths occur once, and the top ten carry about 14%. The specimen comprised PBMCs, sampled around atezolizumab (anti-PD-L1) treatment. This receptor was taken from a woman aged 55-69 years with urothelial cancer.

CDR3 loop: CASSRGFRWQGAYNEQFF. CDR3 nucleotides: TGTGCCAGCTCACGAGGATTCAGATGGCAGGGGGCCTACAATGAGCAGTTCTTC. The chain is built from TRBV18 and TRBJ2-1; 7 bases align to TRBD1. Per germline, CDR1 KGHSH and CDR2 LQKENI. Trimming at V came to 4 bases and at J to 2 bases, leaving 14 bases not matched to a gene. The CDR3 contains 18 residues.